This T cell receptor beta chain is drawn from a study of blood T cell repertoires in COVID-19 (dated by TCRdb to the early 2020s). At the level of the whole study: Samples from collaborators originated in the United States, Italy and Spain and spanned both the acute and convalescent phases of COVID-19. The prospective study material was composed of cDNA or gDNA derived from T cells, B-cell-depleted T cells, or PBMCs. Subjects who had been exposed to COVID-19, were actively infected with it, or had recovered from it provided the deeply sampled blood TCRbeta repertoires that made up the dataset. The repertoires were released in a freely available public database meant as a resource for research on the immune response to SARS-CoV-2. The samples were drawn from the first 160 participants of the ongoing ImmuneRACE study and from roughly 1,300 subjects provided by 6 global collaborators. A de-identified subject ID, COVID-19 status, age in years and sex were almost always included in the sample metadata. HLA class I and class II types, where available, came from metadata supplied by the sample provider rather than from assay-based typing.

In Seattle, one collaborating source enrolled patients while the infection was active and tracked those patients longitudinally over the course of disease. Whole blood was collected in K2EDTA tubes by collaborating institutions according to the institutions' own protocols. For TCRbeta analysis, collaborators shipped samples in one of three forms: frozen whole blood, isolated PBMCs, or DNA extracted from either of those sample types. A word on this clone: Its specific antigen is unknown. No base qualities exist here, and no much larger clone lies one base off it.

TCRbeta CDR3 regions were amplified from genomic DNA using the immunoSEQ Assay, a bias-controlled multiplex PCR. As for the authors' bioinformatics: The number of nucleated cells in each sample was estimated by amplification of reference gene primers within the assay. To quantify the absolute abundance of each unique TCRbeta CDR3 rearrangement, sequence reads were collapsed and filtered. For each sample, productive Simpson clonality was calculated as the square root of Simpson's diversity index over productive rearrangements. Held by TCRdb, this immuneACCESS table contains in-frame sequences only and omits some clones. Under half of the omission traces to an unresolved V gene where checked; the cause of the rest is unknown. V and J calls plus clone size are reproduced from that table; the DNA served to infer D and trimming. This sample comprises tens of thousands of clones, roughly nine tenths of them detected only once. About 3% of the sample rests with the top ten.

What the authors observed across the whole study: The quantity of clinical and demographic metadata differed by source and by participant and was supplied without curation.

Taken from the germline V gene, the CDR1 and CDR2 loops are MNHEY and SVGEGT. CDR3 length: 19 amino acids, cysteine to phenylalanine. The only DNA kept is the CDR3, 57 bases in frame from the first base. The trim is 2 bases for V and 0 bases for J, with a gap of 20 bases between the germline ends. The TCR comes from a woman in her forties or fifties with COVID-19, enrolled during active disease. The sample was peripheral blood. The chain was built from TRBV6-2 or TRBV6-3 and TRBJ2-1; perhaps TRBD2 is the D gene, with 5 bases matching. CDR3 sequence: CASSYQTPGLVGSYNEQFF. The DNA sequence reads TGTGCCAGCAGTTACCAGACCCCGGGGTTGGTCGGCTCCTACAATGAGCAGTTCTTC.